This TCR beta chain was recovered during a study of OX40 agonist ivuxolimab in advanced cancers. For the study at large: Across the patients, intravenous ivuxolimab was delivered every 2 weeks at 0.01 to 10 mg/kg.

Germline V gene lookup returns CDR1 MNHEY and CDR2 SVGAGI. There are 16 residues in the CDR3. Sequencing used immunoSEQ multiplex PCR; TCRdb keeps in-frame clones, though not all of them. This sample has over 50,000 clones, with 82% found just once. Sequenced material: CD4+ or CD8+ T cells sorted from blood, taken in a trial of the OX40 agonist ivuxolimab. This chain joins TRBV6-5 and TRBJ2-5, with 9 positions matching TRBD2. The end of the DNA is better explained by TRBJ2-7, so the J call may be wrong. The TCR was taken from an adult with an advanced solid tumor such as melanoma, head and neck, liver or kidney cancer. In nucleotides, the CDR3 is TGTGCCAGCAGTTACCTTGTTAGCGGGAGCATCAACGAGCAGTACTTC. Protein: CASSYLVSGSINEQYF.